The 20 T cell receptor beta chains given below trace back to one sample, sequenced in a study of blood T cells in healthy people across ages. Sample-barcoded 5' priming and a J-beta primer mix drove a second PCR of about 7 to 12 cycles. MiXCR, applied by TCRdb to the 5' RACE reads, yields one record per CDR3 protein. Found here are around 990,000 distinct CDR3 sequences, around two fifths of them singletons; the top ten hold less than 15%. Sequenced sample: blood. These receptors all come from a man aged 18 to 29 in good health.

The rearrangement uses TRBV7-9 and TRBJ2-7, with TRBD2 matching over 9 bases. V shed 3 bases, J shed 2 bases, and the junction held 2 bases outside the gene matches. From germline, CDR1 is SEHNR and CDR2 FQNEAQ (reference sequence). The CDR3 length is 14 residues. The CDR3 region has the DNA TGTGCCAGCAGCTTTCGGACTAGCGCCTACGAGCAGTACTTC. Its translation is CASSFRTSAYEQYF.

This chain connects TRBV7-6 to TRBJ2-7, with a tentative D call TRBD2 (7 bases). This CDR3 has 15 amino acids. CDR1 and CDR2 (germline): SGHVS, FNYEAQ. Trimming stripped 0 bases from V and 7 bases from J, with 16 bases between. The CDR3: CASSLAGGAYNEQYF. In nucleotides, the CDR3 is TGTGCCAGCAGCTTAGCAGGGGGGGCCTACAATGAGCAGTACTTC.

This clonotype was detected only a few times. This chain joins TRBV4-3 and TRBJ1-1; D call uncertain. Germline V lookup: CDR1 LGHNA, CDR2 YSLEER. The CDR3 loop spans 16 amino acids. Trimming cost V 0 bases and J 1 base, with 12 bases left between them. CDR3 loop: CASSQEAGRGNTEAFF. The DNA for the CDR3 is TGCGCCAGCAGCCAAGAGGCCGGCCGGGGGAACACTGAAGCTTTCTTT.

V usage is TRBV7-2 and J usage is TRBJ1-6; TRBD1 matches at 8 bases. The germline gives CDR1 SGHTA, CDR2 FQGNSA. The V segment lost 7 bases and the J segment 10 bases; nucleotides outside the gene matches: 12. The CDR3 is 15 amino acids. CDR3 sequence (DNA): TGTGCCAGCAAAAAGGACAGGGTCTTTTGGTCACCCCTCCACTTT. Amino acid sequence: CASKKDRVFWSPLHF.

Only a few counts were recorded for this clonotype. This sequence joins TRBV9 and TRBJ2-1; the D call may be TRBD1 or TRBD2 (5 bases each). V lost 0 bases and J lost 2, with 9 bases in between. The CDR3 is made up of 15 amino acids. Looked up from germline, CDR1 is SGDLS and CDR2 is YYNGEE. CDR3 region: CASSVEGTPYNEQFF. Written as DNA, the CDR3 is TGTGCCAGCAGCGTAGAAGGGACCCCCTACAATGAGCAGTTCTTC.

The chain joins TRBV6-2 or TRBV6-3 to TRBJ2-7; the match to TRBD1 covers 11 bases. Germline CDR1 and CDR2: MNHEY and SVGEGT. CDR3 length: 15 residues. Trimming at V came to 1 base and at J to 7 bases, leaving 6 bases not matched to a gene. In nucleotides, the CDR3 is TGTGCCAGCAGTTACTTAGGACAGGGGGCCCATGAGCAGTACTTC. Encoded protein: CASSYLGQGAHEQYF.

The J gene is TRBJ1-2, the V gene TRBV27; unclear D gene. The CDR3 is 15 residues long. Looked up from germline, CDR1 is MNHEY and CDR2 is SMNVEV (reference sequence). V lost 3 bases, J lost 0 bases, and 11 bases lay in between. The CDR3 nucleotides read TGTGCCAGCAGTTTTGGGCCAGCCTCTAACTATGGCTACACCTTC. Residues: CASSFGPASNYGYTF.

V gene TRBV6-6 combines with J gene TRBJ2-1; D possibly uses TRBD1 or TRBD2 (6 bases each). Looked up from germline, CDR1 is MNHNY and CDR2 is SVGAGI (reference sequence). The V gene lost 2 bases and the J gene lost 2 bases, with 13 bases spanning the gap. There are 16 residues in the CDR3. CDR3 sequence: CASSYGGLAPYNEQFF. CDR3 sequence (DNA): TGTGCCAGCAGTTACGGGGGGCTAGCTCCCTACAATGAGCAGTTCTTC.

The CDR3: CASSNAVRDTEAFF. In DNA, the CDR3 is TGTGCCAGCAGTAACGCGGTTAGGGACACTGAAGCTTTCTTT. This chain connects TRBV6-2 or TRBV6-3 to TRBJ1-1; D gene unclear. The CDR3 is 14 residues long. Trimming removed 5 bases from V and 3 bases from J, with 13 bases in between. In germline, CDR1 is MNHEY, CDR2 SVGEGT.

Only a few counts were recorded for this clonotype. J is TRBJ1-1 and V is TRBV5-1, with D maybe TRBD1 (5 bases). The germline V gene encodes CDR1 SGHRS and CDR2 YFSETQ. The CDR3 totals 16 residues. Trimming stripped 0 bases from V and 4 bases from J, with 16 bases between. The CDR3 spells CASSLESGGVSTEAFF. CDR3 nucleotide sequence: TGCGCCAGCAGCTTGGAATCGGGGGGTGTGAGCACTGAAGCTTTCTTT.

This chain joins TRBV6-2 or TRBV6-3 and TRBJ1-5, with D perhaps TRBD1 (6 bases). Germline V lookup: CDR1 MNHEY, CDR2 SVGEGT. Trimming took off 6 bases at V and 5 bases at J, with 14 bases between the two ends. The CDR3 has 14 residues. The CDR3 bases are TGTGCCAGCAGACAGGCCGGGGGCGATCAGCCCCAGCATTTT. This sequence encodes CASRQAGGDQPQHF.

This chain joins TRBV5-1 and TRBJ2-2; D is perhaps TRBD1 (7 bases). Germline loops: CDR1 SGHRS, CDR2 YFSETQ. Trimming left V 6 bases short and J 2 bases short, with 14 bases between. This CDR3 is 15 amino acids long. The CDR3 DNA follows: TGCGCCAGCAAGGCGGGGACAGACAACACCGGGGAGCTGTTTTTT. Amino acid sequence: CASKAGTDNTGELFF.

The chain links TRBV6-5 to TRBJ2-5, with D possibly TRBD1 on 7 matching bases. Germline loops: CDR1 MNHEY, CDR2 SVGAGI. The CDR3 has 14 residues. Trimming took off 6 bases at V and 11 bases at J, with 22 bases between the two ends. In DNA form, the CDR3 reads TGTGCCAGCAGACGCGGGACAGCCTCTGAAGAGCAGTACTTC. As protein: CASRRGTASEEQYF.

The sample holds a few counts of this clonotype. The V call is TRBV4-3, the J call TRBJ1-2; TRBD1 is a possible D gene (6 bases). V lost 4 bases and J 1 base, leaving 10 bases between the germline ends. The V gene's germline CDR1 is LGHNA and CDR2 YSLEER. The CDR3 loop spans 14 amino acids. The CDR3 loop reads CASSPQGYNYGYTF. The CDR3 bases are TGCGCCAGCAGCCCACAGGGTTATAACTATGGCTACACCTTC.

This clonotype was picked up one time. This rearrangement joins TRBV29-1 to TRBJ1-1; 12 positions match TRBD1. Trimming cost V 7 bases and J 4 bases; bases outside gene matches: 7. Germline V CDR1 and CDR2: SQVTM, ANQGSEA. The CDR3 has 14 residues. CDR3 loop: CSGGDRGPSTEAFF. CDR3 nucleotide sequence: TGCAGCGGGGGGGACAGGGGGCCTTCCACTGAAGCTTTCTTT.

This chain joins TRBV19 and TRBJ2-1; a possible D gene is TRBD2 (6 bases). From germline, CDR1 is LNHDA and CDR2 SQIVND (reference sequence). The CDR3 runs to 14 residues. V lost 5 bases to trimming and J lost 8 bases, with 16 bases between them. Written as DNA, the CDR3 is TGTGCCAGTAGTGCTCCGACTAGTAAGGATGAGCAGTTCTTC. Its translation: CASSAPTSKDEQFF. Full variable domain (outside the CDR3, taken from reference TRBV19 and TRBJ2-1): DGGITQSPKYLFRKEGQNVTLSCEQNLNHDAMYWYRQDPGQGLRLIYYSQIVNDFQKGDIAEGYSVSREKKESFPLTVTSAQKNPTAFYLCASSAPTSKDEQFFGPGTRLTVL.

This clonotype has more than one count but fewer than ten. The V gene is TRBV20-1, the J gene TRBJ1-1; possibly TRBD1 for D (5 bases). This CDR3 comprises 14 residues. Trimming took off 6 bases at V and 0 bases at J, with 14 bases between the two ends. The germline V gene has CDR1 DFQATT and CDR2 SNEGSKA (reference sequence). This chain's CDR3 is CSAKRGTMNTEAFF. CDR3 bases: TGCAGTGCCAAAAGGGGCACCATGAACACTGAAGCTTTCTTT.

This clonotype was detected only a few times. The chain uses TRBV14 and TRBJ2-3; tentative D call: TRBD1 (5 bases). Germline V gene sequence: CDR1 SGHDN, CDR2 FVKESK. The ends were cut back, 4 bases at V and 2 bases at J, with 16 bases in the middle. The CDR3 has 16 residues. As DNA, the CDR3 is TGTGCCAGCAGCCCAGCAGGGTTTCGGTACACAGATACGCAGTATTTT. It specifies CASSPAGFRYTDTQYF.

The genes are TRBV4-2 and TRBJ1-1; D is perhaps TRBD1 (6 bases). The ends were cut back, 0 bases at V and 4 bases at J, with 9 bases in the middle. The CDR3 totals 14 residues. Per the germline V gene, CDR1 is LGHNA and CDR2 is YNFKEQ. CDR3 amino acids: CASSQDVRGTEAFF. DNA of the CDR3: TGTGCCAGCAGCCAAGATGTCAGGGGCACTGAAGCTTTCTTT.

This clonotype was recorded a few times. J is TRBJ2-7 and V is TRBV12-3 or TRBV12-4; the D gene is possibly TRBD2 (5 bases). This CDR3 is 13 amino acids long. V lost 6 bases to trimming and J lost 2 bases, with 11 bases between them. The CDR3 coding sequence is TGTGCCAGCAGCCTAGCTAATCCCTACGAGCAGTACTTC. This codes for CASSLANPYEQYF.